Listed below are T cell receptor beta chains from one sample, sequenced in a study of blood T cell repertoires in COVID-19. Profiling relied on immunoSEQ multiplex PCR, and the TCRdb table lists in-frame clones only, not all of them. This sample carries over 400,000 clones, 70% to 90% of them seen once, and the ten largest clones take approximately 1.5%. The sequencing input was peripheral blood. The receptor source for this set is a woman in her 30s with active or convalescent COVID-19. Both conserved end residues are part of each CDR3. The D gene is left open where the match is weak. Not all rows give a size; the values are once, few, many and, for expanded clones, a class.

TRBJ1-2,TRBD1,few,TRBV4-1,TGCGCCAGCAGCCACCGCTTCATCGGACAGGGGAACTATGGCTACACCTTC,CASSHRFIGQGNYGYTF
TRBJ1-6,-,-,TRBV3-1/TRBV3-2,TGTGCCAGCAGCCCACAGGGTTTCGGTTCACCCCTCCACTTT,CASSPQGFGSPLHF
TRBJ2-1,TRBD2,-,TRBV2,TGTGCCAGCAGAGCACTAGCGGGGGGTTACAATGAGCAGTTCTTC,CASRALAGGYNEQFF
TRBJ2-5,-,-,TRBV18,TGTGCCAGCTCACCGGACTTTGCATCAGAGACCCAGTACTTC,CASSPDFASETQYF
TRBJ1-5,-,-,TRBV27,TGTGCCAGCAGTTTACGGGGTGGCAATCAGCCCCAGCATTTT,CASSLRGGNQPQHF
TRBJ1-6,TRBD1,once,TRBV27,TGTGCCAGCAGTTTACGAACAACAGGGGGAGGTTCACCCCTCCACTTT,CASSLRTTGGGSPLHF
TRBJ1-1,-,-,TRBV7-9,TGTGCCAGCAGCTTAGAGGTCGGCGGTGAAGCTTTCTTT,CASSLEVGGEAFF
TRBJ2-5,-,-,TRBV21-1,TGTGCCAGCAGCAACTCTAGCGGGGGGCTTAATGAAGAGACCCAGTACTTC,CASSNSSGGLNEETQYF
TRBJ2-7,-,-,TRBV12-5,TGTGCTAGTGGTTTGGGAACAGGGATCTACGAGCAGTACTTC,CASGLGTGIYEQYF
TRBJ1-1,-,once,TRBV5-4,TGTGCCAGCAGGGTTACAGGAACAGCGAACACTGAAGCTTTCTTT,CASRVTGTANTEAFF
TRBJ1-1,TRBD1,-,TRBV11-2,TGTGCCAGCAGCTTCAAAACCGGGACAGGGTTCGTCGGCGGCACTGAAGCTTTCTTT,CASSFKTGTGFVGGTEAFF
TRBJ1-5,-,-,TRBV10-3,TGTGCCATCAGTGACAAGCCCCTCCGAAAGAGCAATCAGCCCCAGCATTTT,CAISDKPLRKSNQPQHF
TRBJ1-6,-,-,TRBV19,TGTGCCAGTAGTATCTCCCCCGCCGACCGGGGAGGACGTTCACCCCTCCACTTT,CASSISPADRGGRSPLHF
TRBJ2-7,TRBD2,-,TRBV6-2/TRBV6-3,TGTGCCAGCAGTTACTCGTTAGCGGGAGCGGACGAGCAGTACTTC,CASSYSLAGADEQYF
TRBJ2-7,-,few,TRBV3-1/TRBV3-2,TGTGCCAGCAGCCAATTCGAACAGGGTTACGAGCAGTACTTC,CASSQFEQGYEQYF
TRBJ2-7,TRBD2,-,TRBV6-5,TGTGCCAGCAGTTACGGTCCTAGCGGTTCCTACGAGCAGTACTTC,CASSYGPSGSYEQYF
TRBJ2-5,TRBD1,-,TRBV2,TGTGCCAGCAGTCCAGGGACAGCAGTCCGAAAAGAGACCCAGTACTTC,CASSPGTAVRKETQYF
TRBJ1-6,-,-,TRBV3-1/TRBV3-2,TGTGCCAGCAGCCAAGATACCGGGACTACTAATTCACCCCTCCACTTT,CASSQDTGTTNSPLHF
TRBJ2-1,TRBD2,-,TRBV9,TGTGCCAGCAGCCCCCGGACTAGCGGGACGGACAATGAGCAGTTCTTC,CASSPRTSGTDNEQFF
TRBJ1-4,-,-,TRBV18,TGTGCCAGCTCACCACGAGTAAAAGATGAAAAACTGTTTTTT,CASSPRVKDEKLFF
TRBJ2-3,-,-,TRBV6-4,TGTGCCAGCAGTGACGGTGGAGGACTGGGCACAGATACGCAGTATTTT,CASSDGGGLGTDTQYF
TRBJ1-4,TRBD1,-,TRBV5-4,TGTGCCAGCAGCTTGGTGGGGACAGCAAATGAAAAACTGTTTTTT,CASSLVGTANEKLFF
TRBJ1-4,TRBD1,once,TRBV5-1,TGCGCCAGCAGCTTGGATGGGACAGGGGATGAAAAACTGTTTTTT,CASSLDGTGDEKLFF
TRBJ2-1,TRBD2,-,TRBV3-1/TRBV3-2,TGTGCCAGCAGCCAATATACTAGCGGGGTTTATAGTGAGCAGTTCTTC,CASSQYTSGVYSEQFF
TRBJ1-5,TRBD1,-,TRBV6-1,TGTGCCAGCAGTGGAGGGACAGGGGCAAATCAGCCCCAGCATTTT,CASSGGTGANQPQHF
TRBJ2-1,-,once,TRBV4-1,TGCGCCAGCAGCCAAAGACTGGATACGTACAATGAGCAGTTCTTC,CASSQRLDTYNEQFF
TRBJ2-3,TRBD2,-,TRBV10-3,TGTGCCACGGGGGGGGGCGTAGCAGCGACAGATACGCAGTATTTT,CATGGGVAATDTQYF
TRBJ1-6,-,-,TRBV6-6,TGTGCCAGCAGTCATCCTACCCCCTCTCAAAATTCACCCCTCCACTTT,CASSHPTPSQNSPLHF